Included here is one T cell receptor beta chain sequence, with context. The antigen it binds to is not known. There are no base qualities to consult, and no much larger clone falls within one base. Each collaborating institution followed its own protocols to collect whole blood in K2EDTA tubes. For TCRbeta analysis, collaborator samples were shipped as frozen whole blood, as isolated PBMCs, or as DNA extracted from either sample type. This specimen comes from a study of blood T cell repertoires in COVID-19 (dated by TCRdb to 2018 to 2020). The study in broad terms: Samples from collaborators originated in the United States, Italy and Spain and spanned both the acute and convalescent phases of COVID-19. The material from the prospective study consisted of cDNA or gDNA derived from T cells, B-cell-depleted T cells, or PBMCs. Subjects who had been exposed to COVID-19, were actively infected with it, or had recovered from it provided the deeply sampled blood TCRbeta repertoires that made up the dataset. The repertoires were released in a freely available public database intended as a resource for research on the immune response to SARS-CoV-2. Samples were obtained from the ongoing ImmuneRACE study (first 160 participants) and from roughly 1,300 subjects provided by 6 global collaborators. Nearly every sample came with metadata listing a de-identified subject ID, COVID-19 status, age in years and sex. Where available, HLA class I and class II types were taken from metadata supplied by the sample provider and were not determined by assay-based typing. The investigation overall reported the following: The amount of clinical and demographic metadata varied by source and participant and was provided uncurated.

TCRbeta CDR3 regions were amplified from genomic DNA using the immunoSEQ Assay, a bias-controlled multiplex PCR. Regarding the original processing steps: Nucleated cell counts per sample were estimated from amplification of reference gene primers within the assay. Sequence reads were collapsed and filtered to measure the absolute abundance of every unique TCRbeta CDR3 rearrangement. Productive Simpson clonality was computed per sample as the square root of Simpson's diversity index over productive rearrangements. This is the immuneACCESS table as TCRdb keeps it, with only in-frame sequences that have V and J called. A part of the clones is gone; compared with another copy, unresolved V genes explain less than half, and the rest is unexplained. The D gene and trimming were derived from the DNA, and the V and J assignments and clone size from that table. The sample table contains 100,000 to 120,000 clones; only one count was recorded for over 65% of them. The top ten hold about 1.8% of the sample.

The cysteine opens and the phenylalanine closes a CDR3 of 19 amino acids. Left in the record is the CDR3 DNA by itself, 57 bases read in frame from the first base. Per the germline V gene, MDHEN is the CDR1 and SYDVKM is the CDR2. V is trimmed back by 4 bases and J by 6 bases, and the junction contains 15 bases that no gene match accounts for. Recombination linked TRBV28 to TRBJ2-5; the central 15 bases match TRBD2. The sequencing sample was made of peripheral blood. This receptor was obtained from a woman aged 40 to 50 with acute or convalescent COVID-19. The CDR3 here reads CASSYRTSGGAWSGKTQYF. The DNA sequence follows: TGTGCCAGCAGTTACCGGACTAGCGGGGGGGCGTGGTCAGGAAAGACCCAGTACTTC.